The clone carrying this T cell receptor (beta chain) has only a few counts. V lost 7 bases, J lost 10 bases, and 15 bases stayed unmatched. Per the germline V gene, CDR1 is SNHLY and CDR2 is FYNNEI. This CDR3 region has 15 residues. In TCRdb, the RT-PCR reads were re-called with MiXCR into one record per CDR3 protein. The repertoire holds about 680,000 distinct CDR3 sequences, with about 14% as singletons. This clonotype originated in a female donor in good health, serving as a healthy control. V gene TRBV2 combines with J gene TRBJ2-1, with 8 bases aligning to TRBD1. The sample consisted of memory CD4+ T cells from blood. This CDR3 reads CASTLGQGRPLEQFF. CDR3 nucleotides: TGTGCCAGCACCCTAGGACAGGGACGGCCACTGGAGCAGTTCTTC. Using reference TRBV2 and TRBJ2-1 for the parts outside the CDR3, the full variable domain is EPEVTQTPSHQVTQMGQEVILRCVPISNHLYFYWYRQILGQKVEFLVSFYNNEISEKSEIFDDQFSVERPDGSNFTLKIRSTKLEDSAMYFCASTLGQGRPLEQFFGPGTRLTVL.